This is a list of T cell receptor beta chains from one sample in a study of identical twins' blood T cells. TCRdb reprocessed the 5' RACE reads with MiXCR, giving one entry per CDR3 protein. The sample lists fewer than 450,000 distinct CDR3 sequences; about 28% were seen once. Sequences were obtained from PBMCs. These receptors came from a woman between 18 and 55 years old in good health. Both conserved end residues are part of each CDR3. D genes are given only for firm matches. Clone size is stated in some rows and not others, as once, few, many or a class when expanded.

len: 16
abundance: few
v_gene: TRBV20-1
d_gene: .
j_gene: TRBJ2-1
CDR3nt: TGCAGTGCTAGGGACCCCGGGGGAGGCTCCTACAATGAGCAGTTCTTC
CDR3aa: CSARDPGGGSYNEQFF

len: 16
abundance: .
v_gene: TRBV5-1
d_gene: .
j_gene: TRBJ1-4
CDR3nt: TGCGCCAGCAGCGTTGGCAGTTGGGGGGAGGATGAAAAACTGTTTTTT
CDR3aa: CASSVGSWGEDEKLFF

len: 15
abundance: few
v_gene: TRBV6-2/TRBV6-3
d_gene: .
j_gene: TRBJ2-1
CDR3nt: TGTGCCAATCTGACAGCACTCAGCTCCTACAATGAGCAGTTCTTC
CDR3aa: CANLTALSSYNEQFF

len: 15
abundance: .
v_gene: TRBV14
d_gene: .
j_gene: TRBJ2-1
CDR3nt: TGTGCCAGCAGGGACGACTCCTCGAGTTACAATGAGCAGTTCTTC
CDR3aa: CASRDDSSSYNEQFF

len: 18
abundance: .
v_gene: TRBV19
d_gene: TRBD1
j_gene: TRBJ1-1
CDR3nt: TGTGCCAGTAGTCCGCCCCCCCCGGGACAGGGACCGGAGGGTGAAGCTTTCTTT
CDR3aa: CASSPPPPGQGPEGEAFF

len: 12
abundance: many
v_gene: TRBV29-1
d_gene: .
j_gene: TRBJ2-1
CDR3nt: TGCAGCGTTAAAAACGACTACAATGAGCAGTTCTTC
CDR3aa: CSVKNDYNEQFF

len: 14
abundance: few
v_gene: TRBV20-1
d_gene: .
j_gene: TRBJ1-3
CDR3nt: TGCAGTGCAAACGCAGGGGCTTCAGGAAACACCATATATTTT
CDR3aa: CSANAGASGNTIYF

len: 15
abundance: .
v_gene: TRBV20-1
d_gene: TRBD1
j_gene: TRBJ2-7
CDR3nt: TGCAGTGCTAATTCGTTTTGGGGACAGGCTTACGAGCAGTACTTC
CDR3aa: CSANSFWGQAYEQYF

len: 11
abundance: .
v_gene: TRBV20-1
d_gene: .
j_gene: TRBJ2-2
CDR3nt: TGCAGTGCTAGTTGGTCCAGGGAGCTGTTTTTT
CDR3aa: CSASWSRELFF

len: 11
abundance: .
v_gene: TRBV20-1
d_gene: TRBD1
j_gene: TRBJ1-1
CDR3nt: TGCAGTGCTAGAAGGACAGGGGGAGCTTTCTTT
CDR3aa: CSARRTGGAFF

len: 14
abundance: few
v_gene: TRBV20-1
d_gene: .
j_gene: TRBJ1-5
CDR3nt: TGCAGTGCTAGCCTTATACAGGGAGATCAGCCCCAGCATTTT
CDR3aa: CSASLIQGDQPQHF

len: 14
abundance: few
v_gene: TRBV5-6
d_gene: .
j_gene: TRBJ2-2
CDR3nt: TGTGCCAGCAGCTTGATACAAAACACCGGGGAGCTGTTTTTT
CDR3aa: CASSLIQNTGELFF

len: 15
abundance: .
v_gene: TRBV7-6
d_gene: .
j_gene: TRBJ2-1
CDR3nt: TGTGCCAGCAGCTTAGGTCTGGGGGTTTACAATGAGCAGTTCTTC
CDR3aa: CASSLGLGVYNEQFF

len: 14
abundance: few
v_gene: TRBV28
d_gene: .
j_gene: TRBJ1-1
CDR3nt: TGTGCCAGCCCGTCCAGGGGCCCGAACACTGAAGCTTTCTTT
CDR3aa: CASPSRGPNTEAFF

len: 17
abundance: .
v_gene: TRBV28
d_gene: TRBD2
j_gene: TRBJ2-1
CDR3nt: TGTGCCAGCAGACGGACATTAGCGGGAGGTCCTTACAATGAGCAGTTCTTC
CDR3aa: CASRRTLAGGPYNEQFF

len: 16
abundance: few
v_gene: TRBV12-5
d_gene: TRBD2
j_gene: TRBJ2-1
CDR3nt: TGTGCTAGTGGGAGAGACCTAGCGGGAGAGTTCAATGAGCAGTTCTTC
CDR3aa: CASGRDLAGEFNEQFF

len: 12
abundance: few
v_gene: TRBV5-5
d_gene: .
j_gene: TRBJ2-7
CDR3nt: TGTGCCAGCAGCATTACTACCTACGAGCAGTACTTC
CDR3aa: CASSITTYEQYF

len: 14
abundance: many
v_gene: TRBV7-2
d_gene: .
j_gene: TRBJ1-2
CDR3nt: TGTGCCAGCAGCTTAGCTAACGTTAACTATGGCTACACCTTC
CDR3aa: CASSLANVNYGYTF

len: 14
abundance: few
v_gene: TRBV20-1
d_gene: .
j_gene: TRBJ1-3
CDR3nt: TGCAGTGCTAGTCCACCGGTCGGAGGAAACACCATATATTTT
CDR3aa: CSASPPVGGNTIYF

len: 12
abundance: few
v_gene: TRBV20-1
d_gene: .
j_gene: TRBJ2-3
CDR3nt: TGCAGTGCTTCCGGACAGCCAGATACGCAGTATTTT
CDR3aa: CSASGQPDTQYF

len: 15
abundance: .
v_gene: TRBV5-1
d_gene: .
j_gene: TRBJ2-2
CDR3nt: TGCGCCAGCAGCTCCCCTCGTGGGCGCGCCGGGGAGCTGTTTTTT
CDR3aa: CASSSPRGRAGELFF

len: 15
abundance: .
v_gene: TRBV7-9
d_gene: .
j_gene: TRBJ2-3
CDR3nt: TGTGCCAGCAGCTTAGCCCCGACTAGCACAGATACGCAGTATTTT
CDR3aa: CASSLAPTSTDTQYF

len: 15
abundance: many
v_gene: TRBV29-1
d_gene: TRBD1
j_gene: TRBJ1-4
CDR3nt: TGCAGCGTTGAAGTCTCTTCGACAGGGGAAGAAAAACTGTTTTTT
CDR3aa: CSVEVSSTGEEKLFF

len: 15
abundance: .
v_gene: TRBV7-9
d_gene: TRBD1
j_gene: TRBJ1-3
CDR3nt: TGTGCCAGCAGGGCGGGACAGAGCTCTGGAAACACCATATATTTT
CDR3aa: CASRAGQSSGNTIYF

len: 15
abundance: .
v_gene: TRBV12-3/TRBV12-4
d_gene: TRBD1
j_gene: TRBJ1-6
CDR3nt: TGTGCCAGCAGTCCGTGGACAGGGGATAATTCACCCCTCCACTTT
CDR3aa: CASSPWTGDNSPLHF